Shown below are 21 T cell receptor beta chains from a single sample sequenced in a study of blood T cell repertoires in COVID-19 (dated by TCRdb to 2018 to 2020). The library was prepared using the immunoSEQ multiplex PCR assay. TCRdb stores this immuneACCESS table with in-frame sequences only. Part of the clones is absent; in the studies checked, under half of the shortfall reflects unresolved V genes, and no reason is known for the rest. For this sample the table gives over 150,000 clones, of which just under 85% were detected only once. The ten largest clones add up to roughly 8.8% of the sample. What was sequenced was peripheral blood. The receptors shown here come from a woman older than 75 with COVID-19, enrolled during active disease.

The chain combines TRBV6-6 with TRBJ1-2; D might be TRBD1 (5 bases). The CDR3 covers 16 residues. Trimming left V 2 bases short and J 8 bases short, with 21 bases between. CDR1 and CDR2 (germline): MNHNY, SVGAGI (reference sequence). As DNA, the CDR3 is TGTGCCAGCAGTTACGGTGGGGCAGGGCGTTTCCTCGGCTACACCTTC. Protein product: CASSYGGAGRFLGYTF.

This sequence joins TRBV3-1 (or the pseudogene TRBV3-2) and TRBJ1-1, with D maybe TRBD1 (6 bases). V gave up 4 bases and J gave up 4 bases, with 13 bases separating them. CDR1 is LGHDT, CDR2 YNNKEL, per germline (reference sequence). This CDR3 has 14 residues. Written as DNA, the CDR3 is TGTGCCAGCAGCCCTTCAGGGGTGGGCACTGAAGCTTTCTTT. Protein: CASSPSGVGTEAFF.

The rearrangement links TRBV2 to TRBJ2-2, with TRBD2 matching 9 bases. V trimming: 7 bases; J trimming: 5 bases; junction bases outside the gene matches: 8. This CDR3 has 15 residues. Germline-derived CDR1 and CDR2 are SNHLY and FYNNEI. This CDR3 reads CASTVAGVRTGELFF. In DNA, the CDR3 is TGTGCCAGCACTGTAGCGGGAGTAAGGACCGGGGAGCTGTTTTTT.

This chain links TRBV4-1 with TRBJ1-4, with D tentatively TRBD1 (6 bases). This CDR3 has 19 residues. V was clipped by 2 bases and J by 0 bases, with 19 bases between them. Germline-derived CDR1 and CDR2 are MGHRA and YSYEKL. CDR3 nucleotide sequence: TGCGCCAGCAGCCAATCGAGGGGACAAACGTTTGCAACTAATGAAAAACTGTTTTTT. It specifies CASSQSRGQTFATNEKLFF.

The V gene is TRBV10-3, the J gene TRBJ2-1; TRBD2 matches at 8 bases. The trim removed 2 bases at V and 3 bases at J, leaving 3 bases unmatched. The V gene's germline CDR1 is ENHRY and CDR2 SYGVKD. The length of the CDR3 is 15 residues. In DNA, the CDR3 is TGTGCCATCAGTGAGAGCGGGGGCCACTACAATGAGCAGTTCTTC. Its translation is CAISESGGHYNEQFF.

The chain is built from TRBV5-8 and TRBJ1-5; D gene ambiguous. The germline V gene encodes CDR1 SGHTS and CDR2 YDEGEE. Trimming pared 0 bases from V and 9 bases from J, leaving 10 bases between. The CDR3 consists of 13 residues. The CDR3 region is CASSLAHSGPQHF. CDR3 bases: TGTGCCAGCAGCTTGGCCCATAGTGGGCCCCAGCATTTT.

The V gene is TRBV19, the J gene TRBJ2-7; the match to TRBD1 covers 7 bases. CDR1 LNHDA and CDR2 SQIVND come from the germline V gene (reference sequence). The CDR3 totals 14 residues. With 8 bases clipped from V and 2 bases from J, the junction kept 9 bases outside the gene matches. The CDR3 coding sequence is TGTGCCAGTCAGGCCGGGACAGCCCCCTACGAGCAGTACTTC. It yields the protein CASQAGTAPYEQYF.

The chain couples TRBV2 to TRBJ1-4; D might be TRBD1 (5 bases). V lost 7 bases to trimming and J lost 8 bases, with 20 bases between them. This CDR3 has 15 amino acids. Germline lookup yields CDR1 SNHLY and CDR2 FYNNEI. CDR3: CASTRGWGDGEKLFF. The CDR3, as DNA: TGTGCCAGCACCCGAGGTTGGGGGGACGGAGAAAAACTGTTTTTT. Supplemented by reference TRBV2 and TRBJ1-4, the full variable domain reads EPEVTQTPSHQVTQMGQEVILRCVPISNHLYFYWYRQILGQKVEFLVSFYNNEISEKSEIFDDQFSVERPDGSNFTLKIRSTKLEDSAMYFCASTRGWGDGEKLFFGSGTQLSVL.

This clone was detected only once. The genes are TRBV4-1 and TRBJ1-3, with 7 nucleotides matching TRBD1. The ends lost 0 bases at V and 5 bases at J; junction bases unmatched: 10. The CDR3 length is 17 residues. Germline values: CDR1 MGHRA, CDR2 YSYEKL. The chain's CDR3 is CASSQEPRTGGRNTIYF. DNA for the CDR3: TGCGCCAGCAGCCAAGAGCCCCGGACAGGCGGTAGAAACACCATATATTTT.

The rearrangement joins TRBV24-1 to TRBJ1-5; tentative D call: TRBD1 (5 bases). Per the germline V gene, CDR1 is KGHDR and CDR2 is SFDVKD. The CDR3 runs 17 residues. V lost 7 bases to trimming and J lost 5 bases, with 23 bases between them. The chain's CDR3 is CATRRGGIHFGDQPQHF. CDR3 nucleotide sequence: TGTGCCACCAGAAGGGGCGGGATCCACTTTGGGGATCAGCCCCAGCATTTT.

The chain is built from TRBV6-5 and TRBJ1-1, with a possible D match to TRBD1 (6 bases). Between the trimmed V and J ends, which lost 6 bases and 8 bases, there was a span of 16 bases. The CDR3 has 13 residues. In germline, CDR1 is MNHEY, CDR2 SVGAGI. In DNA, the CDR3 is TGTGCCAGCAGGCAACAGGGCGGGGGGGAAGCTTTCTTT. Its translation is CASRQQGGGEAFF.

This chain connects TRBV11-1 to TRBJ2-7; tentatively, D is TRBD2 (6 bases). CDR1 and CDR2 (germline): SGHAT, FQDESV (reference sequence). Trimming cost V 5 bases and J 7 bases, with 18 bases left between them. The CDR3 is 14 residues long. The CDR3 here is CASSLEGGPREQYF. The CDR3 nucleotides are TGTGCCAGCAGCCTAGAAGGAGGGCCAAGGGAGCAGTACTTC.

CDR3 coding DNA: TGTGCCAGCAGTTACGGACTGGGGACCCAGTACTTC. Translating gives CASSYGLGTQYF. The chain employs TRBV12-3 or TRBV12-4 and TRBJ2-5; possibly TRBD2 for D (5 bases). The CDR3 covers 12 residues. Deletions cut 4 bases from V and 7 bases from J, with 10 bases between.

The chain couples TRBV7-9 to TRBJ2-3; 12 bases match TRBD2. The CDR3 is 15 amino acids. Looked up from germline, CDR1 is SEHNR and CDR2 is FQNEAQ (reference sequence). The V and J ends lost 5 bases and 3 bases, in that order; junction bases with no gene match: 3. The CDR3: CASSRTSGMTDTQYF. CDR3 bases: TGTGCCAGCAGCAGGACTAGCGGGATGACAGATACGCAGTATTTT.

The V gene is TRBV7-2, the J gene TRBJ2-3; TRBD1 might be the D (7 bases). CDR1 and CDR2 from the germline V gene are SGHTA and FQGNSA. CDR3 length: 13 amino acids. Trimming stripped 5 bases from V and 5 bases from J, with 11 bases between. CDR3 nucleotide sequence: TGTGCCAGCAGCCGCCAGGGGGGAGATACGCAGTATTTT. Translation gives CASSRQGGDTQYF. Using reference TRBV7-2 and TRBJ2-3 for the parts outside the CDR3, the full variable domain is GAGVSQSPSNKVTEKGKDVELRCDPISGHTALYWYRQSLGQGLEFLIYFQGNSAPDKSGLPSDRFSAERTGGSVSTLTIQRTQQEDSAVYLCASSRQGGDTQYFGPGTRLTVL.

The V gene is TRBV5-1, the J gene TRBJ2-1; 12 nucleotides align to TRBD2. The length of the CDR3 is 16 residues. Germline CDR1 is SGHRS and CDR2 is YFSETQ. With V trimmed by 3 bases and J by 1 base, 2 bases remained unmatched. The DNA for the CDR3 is TGCGCCAGCAGCTCAACTAGCGGGAGGTCCTACAATGAGCAGTTCTTC. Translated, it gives CASSSTSGRSYNEQFF.

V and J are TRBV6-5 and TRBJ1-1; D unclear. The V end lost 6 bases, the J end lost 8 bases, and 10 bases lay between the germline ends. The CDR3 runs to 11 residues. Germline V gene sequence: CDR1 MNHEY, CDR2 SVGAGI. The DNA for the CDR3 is TGTGCCAGCAGCGACACGTCGGAAGCTTTCTTT. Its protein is CASSDTSEAFF.

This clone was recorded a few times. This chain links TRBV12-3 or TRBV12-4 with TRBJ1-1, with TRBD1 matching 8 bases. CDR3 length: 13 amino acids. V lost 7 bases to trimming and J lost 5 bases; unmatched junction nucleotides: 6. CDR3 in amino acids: CASTGQGRTEAFF. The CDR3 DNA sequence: TGTGCCAGCACCGGACAGGGAAGGACTGAAGCTTTCTTT.

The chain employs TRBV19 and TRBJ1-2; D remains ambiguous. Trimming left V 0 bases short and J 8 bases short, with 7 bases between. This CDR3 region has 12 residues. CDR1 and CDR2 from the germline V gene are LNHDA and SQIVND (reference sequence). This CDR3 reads CASSIDRLGYTF. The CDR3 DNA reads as TGTGCCAGTAGTATAGATCGACTGGGCTACACCTTC.

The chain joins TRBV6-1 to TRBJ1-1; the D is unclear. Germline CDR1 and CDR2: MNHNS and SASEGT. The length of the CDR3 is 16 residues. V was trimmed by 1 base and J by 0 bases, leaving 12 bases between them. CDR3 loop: CASSEVGGLMNTEAFF. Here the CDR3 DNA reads TGTGCCAGCAGTGAAGTAGGAGGGTTGATGAACACTGAAGCTTTCTTT.

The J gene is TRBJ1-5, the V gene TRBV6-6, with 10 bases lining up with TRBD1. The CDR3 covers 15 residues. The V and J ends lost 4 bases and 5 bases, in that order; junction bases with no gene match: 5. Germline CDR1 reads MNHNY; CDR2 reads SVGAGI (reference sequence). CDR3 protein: CASSFPGTGDQPQHF. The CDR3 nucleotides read TGTGCCAGCAGTTTCCCCGGGACAGGGGATCAGCCCCAGCATTTT.